This TCR beta chain derives from a study of T-cell reconstitution after alpha-beta-depleted transplantation in children. During its preparation, the TCRbeta library received unique molecular identifiers. Via MiXCR, TCRdb re-called the PCR reads, giving one row per CDR3 protein. The profile shows about 610,000 distinct CDR3 sequences, 8% to 11% of them singletons. The V gene's germline CDR1 is DFQATT and CDR2 SNEGSKA (reference sequence). The V segment lost 7 bases and the J segment 4 bases; nucleotides outside the gene matches: 14. This CDR3 is built from 16 residues. Many counts were recorded for this clonotype.

The clonotype was recovered from a human donor who donated a stem cell graft to a child with acute myeloid leukemia. The sample consisted of PBMCs from the stem cell graft donor, taken from the stem cell graft. The chain recombines TRBV20-1 with TRBJ2-1; 9 bases line up with TRBD2. CDR3 in DNA: TGCAGTGTAACTTCCCCCGGACTAGCGAAATACAATGAGCAGTTCTTC. As protein: CSVTSPGLAKYNEQFF.